One and the same sample provided the 19 T cell receptor beta chains below, sequenced in a study of T cell responses to AZD1222 COVID-19 vaccine. Measured with immunoSEQ multiplex PCR; TCRdb has only the in-frame clones, and not every one. The sample lists some 150,000 clones; about 87% were seen once. Sequencing used peripheral blood, obtained on day 0 of AZD1222 vaccination. The receptors stem from an adult in good health.

The chain combines TRBV19 with TRBJ1-2; no reliable D call. The V gene lost 6 bases and the J gene lost 5 bases, with 19 bases spanning the gap. Germline V gene sequence: CDR1 LNHDA, CDR2 SQIVND (reference sequence). The CDR3 is made up of 15 amino acids. CDR3 protein: CASRLKAGREYGYTF. For the CDR3, the DNA is TGTGCCAGTAGACTCAAGGCAGGACGAGAATATGGCTACACCTTC.

This clone appeared once. The V and J genes are TRBV4-2 and TRBJ1-3; no clear D gene. V gave up 0 bases and J gave up 4 bases, with 10 bases separating them. Per the germline V gene, CDR1 is LGHNA and CDR2 is YNFKEQ. The CDR3 is made up of 15 amino acids. The CDR3 spells CASSQDEFGGNTIYF. The CDR3 DNA is TGTGCCAGCAGCCAAGATGAATTCGGCGGAAACACCATATATTTT.

V is TRBV28 and J is TRBJ1-1; TRBD1 might be the D (5 bases). Trimming removed 6 bases at V and 1 base at J, with 9 bases between. CDR3 length: 13 residues. Germline-derived CDR1 and CDR2 are MDHEN and SYDVKM. CDR3 in DNA: TGTGCCAGCAGGCGTACAGGGAACACTGAAGCTTTCTTT. Encoded protein: CASRRTGNTEAFF.

This chain connects TRBV28 to TRBJ1-2; D is undetermined. CDR3 length equals 12 residues. The germline V gene encodes CDR1 MDHEN and CDR2 SYDVKM. V gave up 8 bases and J gave up 4 bases, with 11 bases separating them. CDR3 residues: CASLGIFYGYTF. DNA of the CDR3: TGTGCCAGCCTTGGGATATTCTATGGCTACACCTTC.

The chain has TRBV7-6 and TRBJ2-5, with TRBD2 matching over 7 bases. The CDR3 contains 15 residues. V trimming: 6 bases; J trimming: 4 bases; junction bases outside the gene matches: 11. Germline CDR1 reads SGHVS; CDR2 reads FNYEAQ. The CDR3 DNA follows: TGTGCCAGCAGTAAAAATCTAGGGAGGGGAGAGACCCAGTACTTC. It codes for CASSKNLGRGETQYF.

The gene calls are TRBV7-9 and TRBJ1-5; unclear D gene. Deletions cut 5 bases from V and 5 bases from J, with 7 bases between. CDR1 is SEHNR, CDR2 FQNEAQ, per germline (reference sequence). CDR3 length: 12 amino acids. CDR3: CASSTQDQPQHF. In DNA form, the CDR3 reads TGTGCCAGCAGCACCCAGGATCAGCCCCAGCATTTT.

The V gene is TRBV6-2 or TRBV6-3, the J gene TRBJ2-5; a weak D match, TRBD1 (6 bases). The V and J ends lost 0 bases and 5 bases respectively, with 13 bases between them. Germline lookup yields CDR1 MNHEY and CDR2 SVGEGT. The CDR3 spans 15 residues. CDR3 protein: CASSYSTGFSETQYF. For the CDR3, the DNA is TGTGCCAGCAGTTACTCAACAGGGTTTTCGGAGACCCAGTACTTC.

This chain links TRBV29-1 with TRBJ2-7; 8 bases map to TRBD2. Germline values: CDR1 SQVTM, CDR2 ANQGSEA. V lost 1 base and J lost 4; bases outside the gene matches: 15. The CDR3 spans 17 residues. Here the CDR3 DNA reads TGCAGCGTTGAAGGGACAGTCGGGCGGGGGGCCGTGTACGAGCAGTACTTC. This encodes CSVEGTVGRGAVYEQYF.

The chain employs TRBV5-1 and TRBJ2-1, with TRBD2 identical over 8 bases. The trim removed 3 bases at V and 0 bases at J, leaving 11 bases unmatched. The CDR3 spans 18 residues. Germline V CDR1 and CDR2: SGHRS, YFSETQ. This chain's CDR3 is CASSSKLAVYGSYNEQFF. In DNA form, the CDR3 reads TGCGCCAGCAGCTCGAAACTAGCGGTCTACGGCTCCTACAATGAGCAGTTCTTC. Full variable domain (remainder filled in from reference TRBV5-1 and TRBJ2-1): KAGVTQTPRYLIKTRGQQVTLSCSPISGHRSVSWYQQTPGQGLQFLFEYFSETQRNKGNFPGRFSGRQFSNSRSEMNVSTLELGDSALYLCASSSKLAVYGSYNEQFFGPGTRLTVL.

The gene calls are TRBV12-3 or TRBV12-4 and TRBJ2-7; D remains unclear. The V gene lost 5 bases and the J gene lost 4 bases, with 12 bases spanning the gap. This CDR3 is 13 amino acids long. The CDR3, as DNA: TGTGCCAGCAGTCTCCAGTTAGGGTACGAGCAGTACTTC. Its protein is CASSLQLGYEQYF.

The V gene is TRBV28, the J gene TRBJ1-1; maybe TRBD1 (5 bases). The CDR3 totals 13 residues. Germline V CDR1 and CDR2: MDHEN, SYDVKM. The ends were cut back, 5 bases at V and 0 bases at J, with 7 bases in the middle. The CDR3 here is CASSRQMNTEAFF. The CDR3 DNA follows: TGTGCCAGCAGTCGACAGATGAACACTGAAGCTTTCTTT.

This clone was observed a handful of times. The V and J genes are TRBV4-1 and TRBJ2-5, with D possibly matching TRBD1 (5 bases). V was trimmed by 2 bases and J by 4 bases, leaving 11 bases between them. Germline V gene lookup returns CDR1 MGHRA and CDR2 YSYEKL. The CDR3 consists of 14 residues. The CDR3 region is CASSQFRDGETQYF. The CDR3 DNA reads as TGCGCCAGCAGCCAATTCAGGGATGGAGAGACCCAGTACTTC.

The CDR3 spells CASSYAGRVGQPQHF. Written as DNA, the CDR3 is TGTGCCAGCAGTTACGCTGGCAGGGTGGGTCAGCCCCAGCATTTT. The V gene is TRBV6-2 or TRBV6-3, the J gene TRBJ1-5; tentatively, D is TRBD1 (5 bases). The CDR3 is 15 amino acids. The germline V gene encodes CDR1 MNHEY and CDR2 SVGEGT. The V and J ends lost 2 bases and 6 bases respectively, with 14 bases between them.

The chain joins TRBV6-5 to TRBJ2-6; possible D gene TRBD2, 6 bases. The CDR3 runs to 15 residues. CDR1 is MNHEY, CDR2 SVGAGI, per germline. Trimming pared 5 bases from V and 4 bases from J, leaving 12 bases between. DNA of the CDR3: TGTGCCAGCAGTCCGGAGGGAACCGGGGCCAACGTCCTGACTTTC. Protein: CASSPEGTGANVLTF.

The chain links TRBV10-2 to TRBJ2-7, with 9 positions matching TRBD2. This CDR3 has 16 amino acids. V gave up 8 bases and J gave up 2 bases; unmatched junction bases: 13. Germline lookup yields CDR1 WSHSY and CDR2 SAAADI. The CDR3 region is CASRTVSGGSPYEQYF. CDR3 DNA: TGCGCCAGCCGGACCGTTAGCGGGGGTTCTCCCTACGAGCAGTACTTC.

The J gene is TRBJ1-6, the V gene TRBV5-6; tentatively, D is TRBD1 (6 bases). Trimming cost V 4 bases and J 5 bases, with 13 bases left between them. Per germline, CDR1 SGHDT and CDR2 YYEEEE. The CDR3 runs to 15 residues. This chain's CDR3 is CASSLLTGNNSPLHF. DNA of the CDR3: TGTGCCAGCAGCCTACTCACAGGGAATAATTCACCCCTCCACTTT.

The chain has TRBV2 and TRBJ1-2; D remains ambiguous. This CDR3 region has 12 residues. The ends were cut back, 7 bases at V and 2 bases at J, with 8 bases in the middle. Germline V gene data show CDR1 as SNHLY and CDR2 as FYNNEI. CDR3 sequence reads: CASNHRNYGYTF. The CDR3 DNA reads TGTGCCAGCAACCACCGAAACTATGGCTACACCTTC. Full variable domain (missing parts from reference TRBV2 and TRBJ1-2): EPEVTQTPSHQVTQMGQEVILRCVPISNHLYFYWYRQILGQKVEFLVSFYNNEISEKSEIFDDQFSVERPDGSNFTLKIRSTKLEDSAMYFCASNHRNYGYTFGSGTRLTVV.

V gene TRBV4-3 combines with J gene TRBJ1-1; 7 bases are shared with TRBD1. This CDR3 contains 13 residues. The V segment lost 4 bases and the J segment 7 bases; nucleotides outside the gene matches: 6. CDR1 is LGHNA, CDR2 YSLEER, per germline. The DNA for the CDR3 is TGCGCCAGCAGCCGTCAAACAGGGGATGAAGCTTTCTTT. It yields the protein CASSRQTGDEAFF.

V is TRBV7-2 and J is TRBJ1-3; D is ambiguous. This CDR3 spans 15 amino acids. Trimming shortened V by 6 bases and J by 0 bases, and 12 bases separated the two germline ends. Germline V CDR1 and CDR2: SGHTA, FQGNSA. In DNA, the CDR3 is TGTGCCAGCAGTTATTCACCTCACTCTGGAAACACCATATATTTT. Translated: CASSYSPHSGNTIYF.